Below, one TCR beta chain is given with its context. Antigen specificity is unknown. Looked up from germline, CDR1 is SNHLY and CDR2 is FYNNEI. V was clipped by 6 bases and J by 4 bases; unmatched bases: 5. The CDR3 is 14 amino acids. This sample was taken from a study of beta chain features in type 1 diabetes. The study's findings and limits: Comparison showed that naive, central memory and Treg TCRB repertoires appeared more similar among patients than among healthy donors. Short templates might get an advantage during PCR, and this would be equal in patients and controls. TCRB CDR3 length was moderately but significantly reduced in all four CD4+ subsets of Type 1 diabetes patients.

The study reverse transcribed the entire isolated RNA, so it sequenced expressed TCRB transcripts. Read counts averaged roughly 3.5 million for samples of naive, central memory and regulatory T cells. TCRdb's copy holds only in-frame clones and misses some; the assay was immunoSEQ multiplex PCR. Of 120,000 to 150,000 clones listed, about 44% were seen once; the top ten hold under 0.45%. This TCR derives from a man younger than 35 in good health. Material: Tregs from blood. The chain is built from TRBV2 and TRBJ2-2; 7 bases are shared with TRBD1. The CDR3 DNA reads TGTGCCAGCAGGGATGGGACAGCCACCGGGGAGCTGTTTTTT. It yields the protein CASRDGTATGELFF.